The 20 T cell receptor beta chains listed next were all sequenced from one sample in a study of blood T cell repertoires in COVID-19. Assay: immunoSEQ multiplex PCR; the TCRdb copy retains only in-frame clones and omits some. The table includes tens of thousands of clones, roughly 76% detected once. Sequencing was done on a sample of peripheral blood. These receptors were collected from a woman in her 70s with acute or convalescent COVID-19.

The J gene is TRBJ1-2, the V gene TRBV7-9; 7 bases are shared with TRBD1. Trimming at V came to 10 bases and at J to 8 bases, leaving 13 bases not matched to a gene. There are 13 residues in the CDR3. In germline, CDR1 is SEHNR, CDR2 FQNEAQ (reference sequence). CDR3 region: CATDRDPRNGYTF. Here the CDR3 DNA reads TGTGCCACCGACAGGGATCCGCGGAACGGCTACACCTTC.

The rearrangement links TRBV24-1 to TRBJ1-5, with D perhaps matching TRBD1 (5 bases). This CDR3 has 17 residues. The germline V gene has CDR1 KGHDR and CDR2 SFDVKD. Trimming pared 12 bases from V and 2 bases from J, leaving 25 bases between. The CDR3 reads CALPGRDPYEGNQPQHF. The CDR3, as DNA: TGTGCCCTCCCTGGGAGGGACCCCTATGAGGGCAATCAGCCCCAGCATTTT.

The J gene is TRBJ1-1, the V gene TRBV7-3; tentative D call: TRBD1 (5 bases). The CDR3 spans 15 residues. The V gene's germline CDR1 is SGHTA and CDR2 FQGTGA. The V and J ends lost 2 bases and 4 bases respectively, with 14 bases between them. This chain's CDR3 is CASSLFGGESTEAFF. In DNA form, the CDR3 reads TGTGCCAGCAGCTTATTTGGGGGGGAGAGCACTGAAGCTTTCTTT.

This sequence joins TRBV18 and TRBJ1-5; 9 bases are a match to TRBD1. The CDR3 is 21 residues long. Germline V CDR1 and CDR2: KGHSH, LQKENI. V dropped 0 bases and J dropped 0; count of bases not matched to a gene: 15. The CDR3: CASSPPRRQGQGVHSNQPQHF. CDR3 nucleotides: TGTGCCAGCTCACCACCACGGCGCCAGGGACAGGGCGTTCATAGCAATCAGCCCCAGCATTTT. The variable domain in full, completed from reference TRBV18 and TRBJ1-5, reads NAGVMQNPRHLVRRRGQEARLRCSPMKGHSHVYWYRQLPEEGLKFMVYLQKENIIDESGMPKERFSAEFPKEGPSILRIQQVVRGDSAAYFCASSPPRRQGQGVHSNQPQHFGDGTRLSIL.

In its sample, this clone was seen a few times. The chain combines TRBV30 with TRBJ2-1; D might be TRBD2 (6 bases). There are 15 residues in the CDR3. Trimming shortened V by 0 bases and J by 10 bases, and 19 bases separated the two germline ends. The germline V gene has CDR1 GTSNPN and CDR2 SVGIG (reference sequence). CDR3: CAWSVSSGLLGEQFF. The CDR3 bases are TGTGCCTGGAGTGTGAGTAGCGGCCTCCTTGGGGAGCAGTTCTTC.

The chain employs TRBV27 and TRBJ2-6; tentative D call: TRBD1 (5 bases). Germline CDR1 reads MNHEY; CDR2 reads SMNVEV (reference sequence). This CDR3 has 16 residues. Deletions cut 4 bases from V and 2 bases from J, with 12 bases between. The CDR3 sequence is CASSSLGATGANVLTF. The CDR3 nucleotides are TGTGCCAGCAGTTCCTTAGGGGCCACTGGGGCCAACGTCCTGACTTTC.

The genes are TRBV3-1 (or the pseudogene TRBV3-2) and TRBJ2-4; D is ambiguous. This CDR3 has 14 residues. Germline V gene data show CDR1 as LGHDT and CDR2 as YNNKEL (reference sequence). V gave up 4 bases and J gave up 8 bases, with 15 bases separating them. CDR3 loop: CASSPRLDQDIQYF. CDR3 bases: TGTGCCAGCAGCCCTCGATTAGATCAGGACATTCAGTACTTC.

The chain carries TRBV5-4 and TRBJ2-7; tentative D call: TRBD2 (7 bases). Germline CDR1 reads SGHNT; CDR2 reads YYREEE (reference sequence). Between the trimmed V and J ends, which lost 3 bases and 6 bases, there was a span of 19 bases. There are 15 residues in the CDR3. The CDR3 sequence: CASSWNGGGSFEQYF. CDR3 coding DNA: TGTGCCAGCAGCTGGAATGGGGGCGGGAGTTTCGAGCAGTACTTC.

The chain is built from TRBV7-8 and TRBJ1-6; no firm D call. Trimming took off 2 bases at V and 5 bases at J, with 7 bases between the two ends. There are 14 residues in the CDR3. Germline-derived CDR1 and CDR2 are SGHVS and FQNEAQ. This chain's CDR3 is CASSLNADNSPLHF. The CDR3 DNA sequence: TGTGCCAGCAGCTTAAACGCGGATAATTCACCCCTCCACTTT.

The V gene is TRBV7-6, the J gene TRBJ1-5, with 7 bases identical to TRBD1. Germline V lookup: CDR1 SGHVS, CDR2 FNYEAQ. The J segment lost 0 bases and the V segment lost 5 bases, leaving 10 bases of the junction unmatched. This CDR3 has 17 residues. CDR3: CASSPIAGQYSNQPQHF. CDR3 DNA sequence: TGTGCCAGCAGCCCCATAGCGGGACAGTATAGCAATCAGCCCCAGCATTTT.

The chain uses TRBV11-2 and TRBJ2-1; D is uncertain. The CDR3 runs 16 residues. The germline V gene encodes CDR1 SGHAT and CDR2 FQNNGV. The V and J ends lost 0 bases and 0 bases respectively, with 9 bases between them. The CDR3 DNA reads TGTGCCAGCAGCTTAGATCTGATTAGCTCCTACAATGAGCAGTTCTTC. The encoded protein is CASSLDLISSYNEQFF.

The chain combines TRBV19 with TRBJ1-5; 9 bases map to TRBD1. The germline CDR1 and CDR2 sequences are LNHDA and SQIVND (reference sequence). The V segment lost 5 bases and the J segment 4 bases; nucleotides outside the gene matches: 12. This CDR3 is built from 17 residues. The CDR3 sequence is CASSPMSRDRENQPQHF. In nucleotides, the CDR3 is TGTGCCAGTAGTCCAATGTCCCGGGACAGGGAAAATCAGCCCCAGCATTTT.

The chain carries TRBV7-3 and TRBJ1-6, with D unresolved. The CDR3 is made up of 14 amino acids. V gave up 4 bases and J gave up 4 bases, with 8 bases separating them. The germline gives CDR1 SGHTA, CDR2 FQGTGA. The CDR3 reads CASSYRRYNSPLHF. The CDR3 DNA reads TGTGCCAGCAGCTATCGGAGATATAATTCACCCCTCCACTTT.

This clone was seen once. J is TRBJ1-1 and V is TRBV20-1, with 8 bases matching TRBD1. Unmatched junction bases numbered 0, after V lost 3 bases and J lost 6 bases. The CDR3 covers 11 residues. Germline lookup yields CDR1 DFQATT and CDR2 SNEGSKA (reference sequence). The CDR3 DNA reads TGCAGTGCTAGGGGACAGGCTGAAGCTTTCTTT. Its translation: CSARGQAEAFF.

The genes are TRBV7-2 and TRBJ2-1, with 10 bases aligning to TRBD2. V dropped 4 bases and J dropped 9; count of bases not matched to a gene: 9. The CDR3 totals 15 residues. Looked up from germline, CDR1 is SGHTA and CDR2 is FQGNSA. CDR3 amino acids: CASSSGSGRAGEQFF. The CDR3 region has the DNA TGTGCCAGCAGCTCCGGCAGCGGGAGGGCCGGTGAGCAGTTCTTC.

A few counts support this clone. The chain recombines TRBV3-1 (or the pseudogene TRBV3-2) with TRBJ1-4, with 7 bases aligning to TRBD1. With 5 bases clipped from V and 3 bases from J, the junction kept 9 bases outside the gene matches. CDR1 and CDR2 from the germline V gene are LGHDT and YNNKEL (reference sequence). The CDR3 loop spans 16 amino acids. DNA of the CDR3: TGTGCCAGCAGCGACGGGACAGTCAGGGCTAATGAAAAACTGTTTTTT. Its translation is CASSDGTVRANEKLFF.

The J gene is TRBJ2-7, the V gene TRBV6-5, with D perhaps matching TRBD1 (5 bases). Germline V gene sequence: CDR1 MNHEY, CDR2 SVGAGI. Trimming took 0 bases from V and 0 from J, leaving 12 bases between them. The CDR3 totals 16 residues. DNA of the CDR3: TGTGCCAGCAGTTACTCGTACGCCAGGGTCTCCTACGAGCAGTACTTC. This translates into CASSYSYARVSYEQYF.

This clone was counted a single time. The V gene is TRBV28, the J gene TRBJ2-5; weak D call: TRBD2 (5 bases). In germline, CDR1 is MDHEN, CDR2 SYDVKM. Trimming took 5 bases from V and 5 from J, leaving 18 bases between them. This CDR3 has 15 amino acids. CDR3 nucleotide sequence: TGTGCCAGCAGTATGATCGGACTTCTCGGGGAGACCCAGTACTTC. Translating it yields CASSMIGLLGETQYF.

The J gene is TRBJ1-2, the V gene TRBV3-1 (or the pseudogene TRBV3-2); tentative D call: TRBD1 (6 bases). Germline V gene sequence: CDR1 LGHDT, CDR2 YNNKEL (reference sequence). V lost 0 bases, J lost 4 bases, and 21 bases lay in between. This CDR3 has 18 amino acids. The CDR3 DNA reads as TGTGCCAGCAGCCAAGAACTATCCGGGGGGGCGCGGTTCTATGGCTACACCTTC. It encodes CASSQELSGGARFYGYTF.

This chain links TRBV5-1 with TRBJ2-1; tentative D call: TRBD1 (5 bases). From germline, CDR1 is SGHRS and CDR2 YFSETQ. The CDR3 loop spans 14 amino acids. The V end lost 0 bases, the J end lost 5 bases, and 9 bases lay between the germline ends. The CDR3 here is CASSLVPGNNEQFF. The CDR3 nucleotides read TGCGCCAGCAGCTTGGTTCCAGGGAACAATGAGCAGTTCTTC.